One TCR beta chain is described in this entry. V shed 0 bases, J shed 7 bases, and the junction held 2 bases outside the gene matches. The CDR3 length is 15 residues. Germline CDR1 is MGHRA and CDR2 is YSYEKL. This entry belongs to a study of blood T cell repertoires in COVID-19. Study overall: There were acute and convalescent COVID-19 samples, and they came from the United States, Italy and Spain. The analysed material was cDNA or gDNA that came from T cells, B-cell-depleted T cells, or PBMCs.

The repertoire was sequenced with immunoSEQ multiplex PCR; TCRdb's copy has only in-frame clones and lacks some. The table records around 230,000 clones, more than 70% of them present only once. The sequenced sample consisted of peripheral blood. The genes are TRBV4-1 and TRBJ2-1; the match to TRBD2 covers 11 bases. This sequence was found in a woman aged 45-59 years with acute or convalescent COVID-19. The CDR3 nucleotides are TGCGCCAGCAGCCAAGATCGACTAGCGGGAAATGAGCAGTTCTTC. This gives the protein CASSQDRLAGNEQFF.